The T cell receptor beta chain described here comes from a study of T cell changes during pregnancy in multiple sclerosis. After removal of 6 bases from V and 4 bases from J, the junction contained 9 bases not matched to a gene. This CDR3 region has 15 residues. Germline V gives CDR1 ENHRY, CDR2 SYGVKD. Assay: immunoSEQ multiplex PCR; the TCRdb copy retains only in-frame clones and omits some. The sample carries tens of thousands of clones, 90% to 95% recorded once. The sequences come from peripheral blood, collected after pregnancy. The sequence was obtained from a female donor in good health, enrolled as a control in a pregnancy study. The chain couples TRBV10-3 to TRBJ2-1; TRBD1 agrees at 7 bases. CDR3 nucleotides: TGTGCCATCAGCGTCCGGGACAGATTATACAATGAGCAGTTCTTC. Translated, it gives CAISVRDRLYNEQFF.